This TCR beta chain was profiled in a study of blood T cells in healthy people across ages. Study results and limitations: Per million T cells, the diversity of TCR beta decreased roughly linearly as age advanced. Total diversity from one million sequenced T cells was likely underestimated.

A note on this clonotype: Its specificity is unknown.

With a J-beta primer mix and a sample-barcoded 5' primer, a second PCR ran about 7 to 11 cycles. TCRdb re-called the 5' RACE reads with MiXCR, one entry per CDR3 protein. The table includes about a million distinct CDR3 sequences, around 54% detected once. The CDR3 is 12 amino acids. Germline assignment: CDR1 SQVTM and CDR2 ANQGSEA. Between the trimmed V and J ends, which lost 6 bases and 1 base, there was a span of 7 bases. The chain has TRBV29-1 and TRBJ2-1, with D tentatively TRBD2 (6 bases). The source is a woman aged 60-75 years in good health. Sequencing input: blood. Here the CDR3 DNA reads TGCAGCGTCGGGGGTTCCTACAATGAGCAGTTCTTC. It is translated as CSVGGSYNEQFF.